Presented here are 24 T cell receptor beta chains from one specimen sequenced in a study of shared clonotypes between healthy human individuals. Assay: immunoSEQ multiplex PCR; the TCRdb copy retains only in-frame clones and omits some. Among hundreds of thousands of clones listed, around 96% were seen once. Naive CD8 cells lacked CD45RO, underwent positive selection for CCR7 and left out terminally differentiated effector memory CD45RA+ cells. Input material: naive CD8+ T cells sorted from blood. The receptors derive from a man under 40 in good health.

The chain couples TRBV19 to TRBJ2-1; possibly TRBD2 for D (6 bases). CDR1 LNHDA and CDR2 SQIVND come from the germline V gene (reference sequence). The CDR3 contains 12 residues. Trimming took off 5 bases at V and 7 bases at J, with 9 bases between the two ends. The CDR3 reads CASSPGVNEQFF. The CDR3 bases are TGTGCCAGTAGTCCGGGGGTTAATGAGCAGTTCTTC.

This clone has a single count. The V call is TRBV28, the J call TRBJ2-1; 8 positions match TRBD2. With V trimmed by 5 bases and J by 7 bases, 10 bases remained unmatched. The length of the CDR3 is 15 residues. The germline CDR1 and CDR2 sequences are MDHEN and SYDVKM. The CDR3 DNA reads as TGTGCCAGCAGTATCCGACTAGCGAGCATTAATGAGCAGTTCTTC. It is translated as CASSIRLASINEQFF.

Note on this clone: The same CDR3 can be traced to other DNA sequences in this sample. The genes are TRBV5-1 and TRBJ2-7, with D unresolved. The ends were cut back, 2 bases at V and 3 bases at J, with 9 bases in the middle. CDR3 length: 13 residues. Germline CDR1 and CDR2: SGHRS and YFSETQ. This chain's CDR3 is CASSLGSYYEQYF. For the CDR3, the DNA is TGCGCCAGCAGCTTAGGATCGTACTACGAGCAGTACTTC.

The CDR3 sequence is CASSLFGGRGTDTQYF. DNA of the CDR3: TGTGCCAGCAGTTTATTCGGCGGGAGGGGCACAGATACGCAGTATTTT. The V gene is TRBV27, the J gene TRBJ2-3; 9 nucleotides match TRBD2. V was pared by 1 base and J by 1 base, with 3 bases of the junction left unmatched. CDR3 size: 16 residues. The germline V gene has CDR1 MNHEY and CDR2 SMNVEV (reference sequence).

The chain has TRBV2 and TRBJ2-1; D is unclear. Between the trimmed V and J ends, which lost 7 bases and 3 bases, there was a span of 7 bases. Germline V gene lookup returns CDR1 SNHLY and CDR2 FYNNEI. CDR3 length: 12 amino acids. This chain's CDR3 is CASNFGYNEQFF. In nucleotides, the CDR3 is TGTGCCAGCAATTTCGGCTACAATGAGCAGTTCTTC. Complete variable domain (other parts from reference TRBV2 and TRBJ2-1): EPEVTQTPSHQVTQMGQEVILRCVPISNHLYFYWYRQILGQKVEFLVSFYNNEISEKSEIFDDQFSVERPDGSNFTLKIRSTKLEDSAMYFCASNFGYNEQFFGPGTRLTVL.

The chain joins TRBV14 to TRBJ2-2; D not resolved. This CDR3 region has 16 residues. V was shortened by 0 bases and J by 6 bases, with 14 bases between the two germline ends. Germline V gene data show CDR1 as SGHDN and CDR2 as FVKESK. CDR3 in DNA: TGTGCCAGCAGCCAAGATCCGACTCAGTGGGCCGGGGAGCTGTTTTTT. Translating it yields CASSQDPTQWAGELFF.

This clone was recorded once. This rearrangement joins TRBV27 to TRBJ2-7; 7 bases line up with TRBD1. There are 15 residues in the CDR3. From germline, CDR1 is MNHEY and CDR2 SMNVEV (reference sequence). V dropped 2 bases and J dropped 4; count of bases not matched to a gene: 8. CDR3 sequence: CASSLKPTGFYEQYF. The CDR3 DNA follows: TGTGCCAGCAGTTTAAAACCGACAGGGTTTTACGAGCAGTACTTC.

The rearrangement uses TRBV4-1 and TRBJ1-1, with D possibly being TRBD1 (5 bases). V was cut by 0 bases and J by 5 bases, with 19 bases left in between. CDR1 MGHRA and CDR2 YSYEKL come from the germline V gene. This CDR3 is built from 17 residues. Written as DNA, the CDR3 is TGCGCCAGCAGCCAAGATCCCGGGGGGGGATCCGGGACTGAAGCTTTCTTT. This codes for CASSQDPGGGSGTEAFF.

V and J are TRBV29-1 and TRBJ2-1; TRBD2 agrees at 10 bases. The J segment lost 4 bases and the V segment lost 3 bases, leaving 6 bases of the junction unmatched. Germline V lookup: CDR1 SQVTM, CDR2 ANQGSEA. This CDR3 spans 15 amino acids. This chain's CDR3 is CSVEGSSGRYNEQFF. In DNA, the CDR3 is TGCAGCGTTGAGGGCTCTAGCGGGAGATACAATGAGCAGTTCTTC.

The chain couples TRBV10-3 to TRBJ2-2, with D perhaps given as TRBD1 or TRBD2 (5 bases each). CDR3 length equals 15 residues. V was cut by 3 bases and J by 4 bases, with 12 bases left in between. Germline-derived CDR1 and CDR2 are ENHRY and SYGVKD. In nucleotides, the CDR3 is TGTGCCATCAGTGATGACGGGACCCTCACCGGGGAGCTGTTTTTT. This translates into CAISDDGTLTGELFF.

This clone was seen once. The chain is built from TRBV5-1 and TRBJ2-1, with D maybe TRBD1 (6 bases). The V and J ends lost 5 bases and 6 bases respectively, with 18 bases between them. Germline V lookup: CDR1 SGHRS, CDR2 YFSETQ. This CDR3 is built from 15 residues. CDR3 nucleotides: TGCGCCAGCAGACCGGGACAAGTTTCGAGCAATGAGCAGTTCTTC. Translation: CASRPGQVSSNEQFF.

A remark on this clone: Other DNA sequences within the sample encode an identical CDR3. The chain recombines TRBV27 with TRBJ2-7; the match to TRBD2 covers 14 bases. This CDR3 comprises 14 residues. From germline, CDR1 is MNHEY and CDR2 SMNVEV (reference sequence). V lost 5 bases and J lost 7; bases outside the gene matches: 4. This CDR3 is CASSLGTSGREQYF. The CDR3 coding sequence is TGTGCCAGCAGTCTCGGGACTAGCGGGAGAGAGCAGTACTTC.

V and J are TRBV7-9 and TRBJ2-1; tentative D call: TRBD1 (5 bases). Trimming took off 2 bases at V and 3 bases at J, with 11 bases between the two ends. Germline CDR1 SEHNR, CDR2 FQNEAQ (reference sequence). The CDR3 covers 15 residues. CDR3 sequence reads: CASSLSPGHYNEQFF. The CDR3, as DNA: TGTGCCAGCAGCTTAAGCCCAGGGCACTACAATGAGCAGTTCTTC.

This chain links TRBV6-5 with TRBJ1-3; D ambiguous. Germline V gene sequence: CDR1 MNHEY, CDR2 SVGAGI. Deletions cut 5 bases from V and 4 bases from J, with 6 bases between. The CDR3 runs to 12 residues. The CDR3 DNA sequence: TGTGCCAGCAGTCCACAGGGAAACACCATATATTTT. Its protein is CASSPQGNTIYF.

V usage is TRBV6-5 and J usage is TRBJ2-7; tentative D call: TRBD1 (6 bases). The germline V gene has CDR1 MNHEY and CDR2 SVGAGI. This CDR3 contains 14 residues. The V end was cut by 5 bases, the J end by 3 bases, with 14 bases between. This CDR3 reads CASSPDRPIYEQYF. The DNA of the CDR3 is TGTGCCAGCAGTCCGGACAGACCAATCTACGAGCAGTACTTC.

The rearrangement joins TRBV29-1 to TRBJ2-7; 8 bases map to TRBD1. The V segment lost 6 bases and the J segment 3 bases; nucleotides outside the gene matches: 4. CDR1 is SQVTM and CDR2 is ANQGSEA in the germline V gene. CDR3 size: 12 residues. In nucleotides, the CDR3 is TGCAGCGTCGGACAGGGTGGCTACGAGCAGTACTTC. Amino acid sequence: CSVGQGGYEQYF.

J is TRBJ2-7 and V is TRBV27; D is ambiguous. CDR3 size: 15 residues. V dropped 3 bases and J dropped 4 bases, with 16 bases sitting between them. Germline-derived CDR1 and CDR2 are MNHEY and SMNVEV (reference sequence). The DNA of the CDR3 is TGTGCCAGCAGTTTTCATCCGCCTATCCATTACGAGCAGTACTTC. Amino acid sequence: CASSFHPPIHYEQYF.

The genes are TRBV7-2 and TRBJ2-1; D is perhaps TRBD2 (6 bases). Trimming cost V 5 bases and J 0 bases, with 11 bases left between them. The CDR3 runs 15 residues. In germline, CDR1 is SGHTA, CDR2 FQGNSA. The CDR3 protein is CASSQRGSSYNEQFF. The CDR3 DNA follows: TGTGCCAGCAGCCAACGGGGGAGCTCCTACAATGAGCAGTTCTTC.

The chain carries TRBV19 and TRBJ2-7; D not resolved. Trimming took off 5 bases at V and 1 base at J, with 9 bases between the two ends. The CDR3 spans 13 residues. CDR1 is LNHDA and CDR2 is SQIVND in the germline V gene (reference sequence). The CDR3 DNA follows: TGTGCCAGTAGTGTCCACTTATCCTACGAGCAGTACTTC. Protein product: CASSVHLSYEQYF.

The chain recombines TRBV28 with TRBJ2-2; TRBD2 aligns across 9 bases. Germline assignment: CDR1 MDHEN and CDR2 SYDVKM. Trimming cost V 6 bases and J 5 bases; bases outside gene matches: 7. The CDR3 totals 15 residues. In DNA form, the CDR3 reads TGTGCCAGCAGACAGTTAGCGGGAGTTACCGGGGAGCTGTTTTTT. Its protein is CASRQLAGVTGELFF.

This rearrangement joins TRBV9 to TRBJ1-1; no clear D. Germline assignment: CDR1 SGDLS and CDR2 YYNGEE. The CDR3 consists of 14 residues. Trimming stripped 0 bases from V and 1 base from J, with 7 bases between. CDR3 DNA sequence: TGTGCCAGCAGCGTAGTGGGAGCGAACACTGAAGCTTTCTTT. It is translated as CASSVVGANTEAFF.

V is TRBV11-3 and J is TRBJ2-3; possibly TRBD2 for D (5 bases). CDR3 length equals 13 residues. The germline V gene has CDR1 SGHNT and CDR2 YENEEA. V gave up 4 bases and J gave up 4 bases, with 9 bases separating them. The DNA for the CDR3 is TGTGCCAGCAGCTCGAGGGTGGCAGATACGCAGTATTTT. This codes for CASSSRVADTQYF.

J is TRBJ1-1 and V is TRBV19, with D unclear. From germline, CDR1 is LNHDA and CDR2 SQIVND (reference sequence). V lost 3 bases, J lost 5 bases, and 10 bases lay in between. The CDR3 consists of 13 residues. The CDR3 nucleotides are TGTGCCAGTAGTATTTTGGGGTGGACTGAAGCTTTCTTT. It is translated as CASSILGWTEAFF.

V usage is TRBV6-5 and J usage is TRBJ1-1; 7 bases are shared with TRBD1. The CDR3 is 13 amino acids. CDR1 MNHEY and CDR2 SVGAGI come from the germline V gene. With 2 bases clipped from V and 5 bases from J, the junction kept 2 bases outside the gene matches. The CDR3 region is CASSYLTGTEAFF. The CDR3, as DNA: TGTGCCAGCAGTTACCTGACAGGGACTGAAGCTTTCTTT.